A selection of T cell receptor beta chains follows, all from one sample in a study of T cell responses to AZD1222 COVID-19 vaccine. Sequencing was performed with immunoSEQ multiplex PCR; in TCRdb, only in-frame clones are kept and a portion is missing. Of about 120,000 clones in the sample, 89% are singletons; the top ten hold around 1.5%. This material consisted of peripheral blood, taken on day 0 of AZD1222 vaccination. The receptors come from an adult in good health. Each CDR3 is given with its conserved first and last residue. The D gene is left open where the match is weak. The size field is filled for only some rows; it gives once, few, many or a size class.

d_call: .
j_call: TRBJ2-7
clone_size: .
v_call: TRBV5-5
cdr3_nt: TGTGCCAGCAGCTTGAATCCGGGACAAGGAGGCCCCTACGAGCAGTACTTC
cdr3_aa: CASSLNPGQGGPYEQYF

d_call: .
j_call: TRBJ2-1
clone_size: once
v_call: TRBV27
cdr3_nt: TGTGCCAGCAGTTCGAGCTCCTACAATGAGCAGTTCTTC
cdr3_aa: CASSSSSYNEQFF

d_call: .
j_call: TRBJ1-1
clone_size: few
v_call: TRBV5-6
cdr3_nt: TGTGCCAGCAGCTTGAACAGTGAAGCTTTCTTT
cdr3_aa: CASSLNSEAFF

d_call: .
j_call: TRBJ1-1
clone_size: once
v_call: TRBV7-8
cdr3_nt: TGTGCCAGCAGCTTAGCGCTCAGGGGTGAAGCTTTCTTT
cdr3_aa: CASSLALRGEAFF

d_call: TRBD1
j_call: TRBJ1-5
clone_size: .
v_call: TRBV9
cdr3_nt: TGTGCCAGCAGCGAGACAGGGGTCAGCAATCAGCCCCAGCATTTT
cdr3_aa: CASSETGVSNQPQHF

d_call: .
j_call: TRBJ2-1
clone_size: .
v_call: TRBV24-1
cdr3_nt: TGTGCCACCAGTGAGGACCTCAATGAGCAGTTCTTC
cdr3_aa: CATSEDLNEQFF

d_call: .
j_call: TRBJ1-2
clone_size: .
v_call: TRBV14
cdr3_nt: TGTGCCAGCAGCCAAGAAAAAGTCGGGGGCTATGGCTACACCTTC
cdr3_aa: CASSQEKVGGYGYTF

d_call: .
j_call: TRBJ1-1
clone_size: .
v_call: TRBV24-1
cdr3_nt: TGTGCCACCAGATCCGGGCCCAGGAACACTGAAGCTTTCTTT
cdr3_aa: CATRSGPRNTEAFF

d_call: .
j_call: TRBJ2-7
clone_size: once
v_call: TRBV7-2
cdr3_nt: TGTGCCAGCAGCGCCCGGGACTTATTCTACGAGCAGTACTTC
cdr3_aa: CASSARDLFYEQYF

d_call: .
j_call: TRBJ1-5
clone_size: .
v_call: TRBV28
cdr3_nt: TGTGCCAGCGTCTACAGATACAATCAGCCCCAGCATTTT
cdr3_aa: CASVYRYNQPQHF

d_call: .
j_call: TRBJ2-7
clone_size: .
v_call: TRBV11-2
cdr3_nt: TGTGCCAGCAGCTTACGGACAGCAGTTGGGGAAGGGTACGAGCAGTACTTC
cdr3_aa: CASSLRTAVGEGYEQYF

d_call: TRBD2
j_call: TRBJ2-1
clone_size: .
v_call: TRBV4-1
cdr3_nt: TGCGCCAGCAGCCACCTCAGACTAGCGGGAGAGCAAAAGTTCTTC
cdr3_aa: CASSHLRLAGEQKFF

d_call: .
j_call: TRBJ1-4
clone_size: .
v_call: TRBV19
cdr3_nt: TGTGCCAGTAGGACAGGATGGGCGGGACGGGAACTTAATGAAAAACTGTTTTTT
cdr3_aa: CASRTGWAGRELNEKLFF

d_call: .
j_call: TRBJ1-1
clone_size: .
v_call: TRBV19
cdr3_nt: TGTGCCAGTAGGCACAGGGTTGGGCGCACTGAAGCTTTCTTT
cdr3_aa: CASRHRVGRTEAFF

d_call: .
j_call: TRBJ2-3
clone_size: .
v_call: TRBV5-1
cdr3_nt: TGCGCCAGCAGCTTCTCCGGGGGTAGCACAGATACGCAGTATTTT
cdr3_aa: CASSFSGGSTDTQYF

d_call: .
j_call: TRBJ2-7
clone_size: .
v_call: TRBV3-1/TRBV3-2
cdr3_nt: TGTGCCAGCAGCCCGGACTACGGGGTTACCTACGAGCAGTACTTC
cdr3_aa: CASSPDYGVTYEQYF

d_call: .
j_call: TRBJ2-7
clone_size: .
v_call: TRBV19
cdr3_nt: TGCGCCAGTACCCAAGGTCCGGGGACGGGCGAGCAGTACTTC
cdr3_aa: CASTQGPGTGEQYF

d_call: .
j_call: TRBJ2-7
clone_size: .
v_call: TRBV6-2/TRBV6-3
cdr3_nt: TGTGCCAGCAGTTTACAGGGCACCAACTACGAGCAGTACTTC
cdr3_aa: CASSLQGTNYEQYF

d_call: .
j_call: TRBJ1-6
clone_size: .
v_call: TRBV28
cdr3_nt: TGTGCCAGCTCTTGGAGCCAAAATTCACCCCTCCACTTT
cdr3_aa: CASSWSQNSPLHF

d_call: .
j_call: TRBJ1-2
clone_size: once
v_call: TRBV19
cdr3_nt: TGTGCCAGTAGTATAGAAACCGGCCGGGACTATGGCTACACCTTC
cdr3_aa: CASSIETGRDYGYTF

d_call: .
j_call: TRBJ1-5
clone_size: .
v_call: TRBV7-2
cdr3_nt: TGTGCCAGCAGCTTATTCGGGCTGGACAGTTATAGCAATCAGCCCCAGCATTTT
cdr3_aa: CASSLFGLDSYSNQPQHF

d_call: .
j_call: TRBJ2-5
clone_size: .
v_call: TRBV9
cdr3_nt: TGTGCCAGCAGCGTAGCTAGCGCGGTCCAAGAGACCCAGTACTTC
cdr3_aa: CASSVASAVQETQYF

d_call: .
j_call: TRBJ1-1
clone_size: once
v_call: TRBV4-1
cdr3_nt: TGCGCCAGCAGCCAAGACTCCGGGGTGAACACTGAAGCTTTCTTT
cdr3_aa: CASSQDSGVNTEAFF

d_call: .
j_call: TRBJ2-3
clone_size: .
v_call: TRBV6-2/TRBV6-3
cdr3_nt: TGTGCCAGCAGTAGGGACAAAACTTACACAGATACGCAGTATTTT
cdr3_aa: CASSRDKTYTDTQYF

d_call: TRBD1
j_call: TRBJ1-4
clone_size: .
v_call: TRBV5-1
cdr3_nt: TGCGCCAGCAAGCCGGGGGACAGGGACAATGAAAAACTGTTTTTT
cdr3_aa: CASKPGDRDNEKLFF

d_call: TRBD2
j_call: TRBJ2-3
clone_size: .
v_call: TRBV28
cdr3_nt: TGTGCCAGCAGTTTATCCTCTAGCGGGACCCGCCCAGATACGCAGTATTTT
cdr3_aa: CASSLSSSGTRPDTQYF

d_call: TRBD1
j_call: TRBJ2-5
clone_size: .
v_call: TRBV4-1
cdr3_nt: TGCGCCAGCAGCATGGCGACGACAGGGGGCTTCCAAGAGACCCAGTACTTC
cdr3_aa: CASSMATTGGFQETQYF

d_call: .
j_call: TRBJ2-2
clone_size: .
v_call: TRBV5-1
cdr3_nt: TGCGCCAGCAGCTTGGGCAGCGGGAACACCGGGGAGCTGTTTTTT
cdr3_aa: CASSLGSGNTGELFF

d_call: TRBD1
j_call: TRBJ1-5
clone_size: .
v_call: TRBV7-2
cdr3_nt: TGTGCCAGCAGCTCGACGGGACAGGGTATAGGACAGCCCCAGCATTTT
cdr3_aa: CASSSTGQGIGQPQHF

d_call: .
j_call: TRBJ2-7
clone_size: .
v_call: TRBV11-3
cdr3_nt: TGTGCCACCGACAGGAGTGACGAGCAGTACTTC
cdr3_aa: CATDRSDEQYF

d_call: TRBD1
j_call: TRBJ2-1
clone_size: .
v_call: TRBV7-8
cdr3_nt: TGTGCCAGCAGCGGGCCGGGACAGGCTCGCAATGAGCAGTTCTTC
cdr3_aa: CASSGPGQARNEQFF

d_call: .
j_call: TRBJ2-4
clone_size: .
v_call: TRBV6-1
cdr3_nt: TGTGCCAGCAGTGAAGGGGGAACACTAGCCAAAAACATTCAGTACTTC
cdr3_aa: CASSEGGTLAKNIQYF

d_call: .
j_call: TRBJ2-7
clone_size: .
v_call: TRBV5-5
cdr3_nt: TGTGCCAGCAGTCCCTCTAGCGCGAGGTACGAGCAGTACTTC
cdr3_aa: CASSPSSARYEQYF

d_call: .
j_call: TRBJ2-7
clone_size: .
v_call: TRBV7-9
cdr3_nt: TGTGCCAGCAGCTCGCCGACAGCCCACTACGAGCAGTACTTC
cdr3_aa: CASSSPTAHYEQYF

d_call: .
j_call: TRBJ2-1
clone_size: .
v_call: TRBV9
cdr3_nt: TGTGCCAGCAGCGTAGGAGGTAGCCGCTCCTACAATGAGCAGTTCTTC
cdr3_aa: CASSVGGSRSYNEQFF

d_call: TRBD1
j_call: TRBJ1-3
clone_size: .
v_call: TRBV15
cdr3_nt: TGTGCCACCAGCGGCGACAGGGGGACCTCTGGAAACACCATATATTTT
cdr3_aa: CATSGDRGTSGNTIYF

d_call: .
j_call: TRBJ1-1
clone_size: .
v_call: TRBV18
cdr3_nt: TGTGCCAGCTCACCAGGACAGAACACTGAAGCTTTCTTT
cdr3_aa: CASSPGQNTEAFF

d_call: TRBD1
j_call: TRBJ1-3
clone_size: .
v_call: TRBV19
cdr3_nt: TGTGCCAGTAGTCCCCAGGGGGGGGCTGGAAACACCATATATTTT
cdr3_aa: CASSPQGGAGNTIYF

d_call: .
j_call: TRBJ1-1
clone_size: .
v_call: TRBV27
cdr3_nt: TGTGCCAGCAGTTTAGTCTTTCGGGGCACTGAAGCTTTCTTT
cdr3_aa: CASSLVFRGTEAFF

d_call: .
j_call: TRBJ1-1
clone_size: .
v_call: TRBV7-9
cdr3_nt: TGTGCCAGCAGCTCTTCGGGAGGTAGAGCTTTCTTT
cdr3_aa: CASSSSGGRAFF

d_call: .
j_call: TRBJ1-2
clone_size: .
v_call: TRBV28
cdr3_nt: TGTGCCAGCAGTTTATCCCAGAGTACTAACTATGGCTACACCTTC
cdr3_aa: CASSLSQSTNYGYTF

d_call: .
j_call: TRBJ1-2
clone_size: .
v_call: TRBV21-1
cdr3_nt: TGTGCCAGGGAGGCAATGACTAACTATGGCTACACCTTC
cdr3_aa: CAREAMTNYGYTF

d_call: TRBD1
j_call: TRBJ2-7
clone_size: .
v_call: TRBV18
cdr3_nt: TGTGCCAGCTCACCACTTGAGACAGGGCGAGCCTACGAGCAGTACTTC
cdr3_aa: CASSPLETGRAYEQYF

d_call: .
j_call: TRBJ2-3
clone_size: .
v_call: TRBV18
cdr3_nt: TGTGCCAGCTCACCCGGGACGATCGATCCTTGGGATACGCAGTATTTT
cdr3_aa: CASSPGTIDPWDTQYF

d_call: TRBD1
j_call: TRBJ1-2
clone_size: .
v_call: TRBV12-3/TRBV12-4
cdr3_nt: TGTGCCAGCAGTTTAGGGGACAGTTATGGCTACACCTTC
cdr3_aa: CASSLGDSYGYTF